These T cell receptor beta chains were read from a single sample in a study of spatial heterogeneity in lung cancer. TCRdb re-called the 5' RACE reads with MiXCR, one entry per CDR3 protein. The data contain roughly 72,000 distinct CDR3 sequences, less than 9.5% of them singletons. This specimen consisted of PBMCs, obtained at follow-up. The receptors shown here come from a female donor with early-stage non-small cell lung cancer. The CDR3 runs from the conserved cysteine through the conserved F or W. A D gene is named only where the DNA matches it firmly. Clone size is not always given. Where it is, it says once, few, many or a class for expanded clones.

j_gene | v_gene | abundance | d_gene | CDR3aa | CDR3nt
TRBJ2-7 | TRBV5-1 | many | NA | CASSPYPGKQYF | TGCGCCAGCAGCCCCTACCCCGGGAAGCAGTACTTC
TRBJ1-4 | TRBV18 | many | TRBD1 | CASSSNPRGPNEKLFF | TGTGCCAGCTCATCGAACCCCAGGGGGCCAAATGAAAAACTGTTTTTT
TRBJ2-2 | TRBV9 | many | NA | CASSTAGPALTGELFF | TGTGCCAGCAGCACGGCGGGGCCCGCCCTGACCGGGGAGCTGTTTTTT
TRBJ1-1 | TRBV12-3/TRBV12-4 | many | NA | CASGPQFSHTEAFF | TGTGCCAGCGGCCCGCAGTTTAGTCACACTGAAGCTTTCTTT
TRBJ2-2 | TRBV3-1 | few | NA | CASSPRRTGELFF | TGTGCCAGCAGCCCGAGGAGGACCGGGGAGCTGTTTTTT
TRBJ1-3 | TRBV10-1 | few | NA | CASSEQTGNTIYF | TGCGCCAGCAGTGAACAGACTGGAAACACCATATATTTT
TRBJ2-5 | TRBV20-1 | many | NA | CSTFSDSGETQYF | TGCAGTACCTTTTCGGACTCTGGGGAGACCCAGTACTTC
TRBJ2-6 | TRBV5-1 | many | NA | CASSLAAQSSGANVLTF | TGCGCCAGCAGCTTGGCCGCACAAAGCTCTGGGGCCAACGTCCTGACTTTC
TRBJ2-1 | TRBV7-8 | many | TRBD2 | CASSSGLAGGPNEQFF | TGTGCCAGCAGCTCGGGACTAGCGGGAGGGCCCAATGAGCAGTTCTTC
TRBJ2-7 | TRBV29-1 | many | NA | CSVESGQTYEQYF | TGCAGCGTTGAGTCCGGACAAACCTACGAGCAGTACTTC
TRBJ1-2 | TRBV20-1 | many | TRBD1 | CSAREYRTGNYGYTF | TGCAGTGCTAGAGAATATAGGACAGGAAATTATGGCTACACCTTC
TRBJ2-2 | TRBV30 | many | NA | CAWNGNTGELFF | TGTGCCTGGAATGGTAACACCGGGGAGCTGTTTTTT
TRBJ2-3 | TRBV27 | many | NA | CASSFNSKDTQYF | TGTGCCAGCAGTTTCAATTCGAAAGATACGCAGTATTTT
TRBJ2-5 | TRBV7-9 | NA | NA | CASSSYGTRYF | TGTGCCAGCAGTTCCTATGGGACCCGGTACTTC
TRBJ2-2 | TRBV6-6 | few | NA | CASSGTSAGELFF | TGTGCCAGCAGCGGGACATCGGCCGGGGAGCTGTTTTTT
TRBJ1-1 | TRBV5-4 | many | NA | CASSLAREMNTEAFF | TGTGCCAGCAGCTTGGCCAGGGAGATGAACACTGAAGCTTTCTTT
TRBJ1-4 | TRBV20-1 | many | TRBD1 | CSASTTGGAGEKLFF | TGCAGTGCTAGTACAACAGGGGGCGCAGGTGAAAAACTGTTTTTT
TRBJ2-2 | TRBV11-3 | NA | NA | CASSLGPGPNTGELFF | TGTGCCAGCAGCTTAGGTCCGGGACCGAACACCGGGGAGCTGTTTTTT
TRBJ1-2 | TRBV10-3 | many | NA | CAISETRRENYGYTF | TGTGCCATCAGTGAGACCCGACGGGAGAACTATGGCTACACCTTC
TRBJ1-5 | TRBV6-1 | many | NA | CASRFDGNQPQHF | TGTGCCAGCAGGTTCGACGGGAATCAGCCCCAGCATTTT
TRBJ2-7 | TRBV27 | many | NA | CASSLTRVSSYEQYF | TGTGCCAGCAGTTTAACCAGGGTGAGCTCCTACGAGCAGTACTTC
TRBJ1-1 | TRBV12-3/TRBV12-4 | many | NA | CASSPVGRNTEAFF | TGTGCCAGCAGTCCTGTGGGGAGGAACACTGAAGCTTTCTTT
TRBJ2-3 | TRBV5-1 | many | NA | CASSLAGYTDTQYF | TGCGCCAGCAGCTTGGCCGGCTACACAGATACGCAGTATTTT
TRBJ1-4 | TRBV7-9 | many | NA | CASSLGGPTNEKLFF | TGTGCCAGCAGCTTAGGAGGTCCAACTAATGAAAAACTGTTTTTT
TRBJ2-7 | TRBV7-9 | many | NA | CASSPPSRTRTEQYF | TGTGCCAGCAGCCCTCCCTCTAGGACACGCACCGAGCAGTACTTC
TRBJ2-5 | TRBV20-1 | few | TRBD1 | CSAGDRGRRETQYF | TGCAGTGCGGGCGACAGGGGGAGGAGGGAGACCCAGTACTTC
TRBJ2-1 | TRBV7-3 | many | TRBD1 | CASSHPGTGRFRQFF | TGTGCCAGCAGCCATCCCGGGACAGGGCGATTTCGGCAGTTCTTC
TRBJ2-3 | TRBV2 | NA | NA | CAREGRGVGTQYF | TGTGCCAGGGAGGGTCGGGGTGTTGGTACGCAGTATTTT
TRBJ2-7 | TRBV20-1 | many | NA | CSARQGPDEQYF | TGCAGTGCTAGGCAGGGTCCGGACGAGCAGTACTTC
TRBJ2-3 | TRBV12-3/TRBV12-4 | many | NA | CASTPRAETTDTQYF | TGTGCCAGCACCCCACGAGCGGAGACCACAGATACGCAGTATTTT
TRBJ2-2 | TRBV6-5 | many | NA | CASTAPTGELFF | TGTGCCAGCACCGCCCCCACCGGGGAGCTGTTTTTT
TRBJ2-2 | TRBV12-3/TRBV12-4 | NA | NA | CASTGRWTGELFF | TGTGCCAGCACTGGGAGGTGGACCGGGGAGCTGTTTTTT
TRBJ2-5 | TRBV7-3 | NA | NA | CASSLGAGLETQYF | TGTGCCAGCAGCTTAGGGGCGGGCCTAGAGACCCAGTACTTC
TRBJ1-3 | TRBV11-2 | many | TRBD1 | CASSFSGGSGNTIYF | TGTGCCAGCAGCTTTTCAGGGGGCTCTGGAAACACCATATATTTT
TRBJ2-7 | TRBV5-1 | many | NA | CASRGATYEQYF | TGCGCCAGCAGAGGGGCTACCTACGAGCAGTACTTC
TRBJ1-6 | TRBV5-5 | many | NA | CASSSAGDSPLHF | TGTGCCAGCAGCTCCGCGGGAGATTCACCCCTCCACTTT
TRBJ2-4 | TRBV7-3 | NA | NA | CASSPQNSPGDIQYF | TGTGCCAGCAGCCCGCAGAATAGCCCCGGAGACATTCAGTACTTC
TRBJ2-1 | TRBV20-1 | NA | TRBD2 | CSAPPGLAGNEQFF | TGCAGTGCGCCCCCGGGACTAGCGGGTAATGAGCAGTTCTTC
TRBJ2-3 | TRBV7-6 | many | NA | CASSSGVGGTDTQYF | TGTGCCAGCAGCTCAGGGGTGGGTGGAACAGATACGCAGTATTTT
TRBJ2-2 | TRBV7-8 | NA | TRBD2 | CASSLESPESGRDELFF | TGTGCCAGCAGCTTAGAAAGTCCGGAGAGCGGGAGGGACGAGCTGTTTTTT
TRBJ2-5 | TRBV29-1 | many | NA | CSVAGFFTRQETQYF | TGCAGCGTTGCCGGGTTTTTCACTCGCCAAGAGACCCAGTACTTC
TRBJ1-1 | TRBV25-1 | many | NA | CATRGPRYMNTEAFF | TGTGCCACCCGCGGGCCAAGATACATGAACACTGAAGCTTTCTTT
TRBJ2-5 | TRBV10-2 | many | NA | CASSEQGGSKETQYF | TGCGCCAGCAGTGAACAGGGAGGGAGTAAAGAGACCCAGTACTTC
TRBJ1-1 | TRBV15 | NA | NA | CATSRGTGLFNTEAFF | TGTGCCACCAGCAGAGGAACAGGCCTATTTAACACTGAAGCTTTCTTT
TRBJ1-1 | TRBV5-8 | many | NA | CASSLEGGSKAFF | TGTGCCAGCAGCTTGGAGGGAGGGAGTAAAGCTTTCTTT
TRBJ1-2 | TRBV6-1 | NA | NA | CASSEGAVRRYTF | TGTGCCAGCAGTGAAGGGGCGGTAAGACGCTACACCTTC
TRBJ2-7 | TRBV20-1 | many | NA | CSAIAAYEQYF | TGCAGTGCAATAGCGGCCTACGAGCAGTACTTC
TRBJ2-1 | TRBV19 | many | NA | CASSIGTYNEQFF | TGTGCCAGTAGTATAGGGACGTACAATGAGCAGTTCTTC
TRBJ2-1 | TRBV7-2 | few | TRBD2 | CASSSSGSPYNEQFF | TGTGCCAGCAGTTCCAGCGGGAGTCCCTACAATGAGCAGTTCTTC
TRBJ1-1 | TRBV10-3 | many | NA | CAIREGTEAFF | TGTGCCATCAGGGAGGGTACTGAAGCTTTCTTT
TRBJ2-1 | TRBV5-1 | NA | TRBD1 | CASSTGTGGEQFF | TGCGCCAGCAGTACCGGGACAGGGGGCGAGCAGTTCTTC
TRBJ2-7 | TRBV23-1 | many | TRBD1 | CASSPLDYRDSLSSYEQYF | TGCGCCAGCAGTCCCCTCGACTACCGGGACAGCTTGAGCTCCTACGAGCAGTACTTC
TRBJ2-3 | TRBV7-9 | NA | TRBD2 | CASKAGVSTDTQYF | TGTGCCAGCAAAGCGGGAGTAAGCACAGATACGCAGTATTTT
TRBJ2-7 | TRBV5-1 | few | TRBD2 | CASSFSGLAYEQYF | TGCGCCAGCAGTTTTTCGGGACTAGCCTACGAGCAGTACTTC
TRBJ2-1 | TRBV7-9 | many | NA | CASSPKVRIGNEQFF | TGTGCCAGCAGCCCCAAAGTGAGGATTGGCAATGAGCAGTTCTTC
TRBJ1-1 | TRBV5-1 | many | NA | CASTLLPRNTEAFF | TGCGCCAGCACACTTCTTCCCCGGAACACTGAAGCTTTCTTT
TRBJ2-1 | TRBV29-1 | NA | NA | CSVELGRPGFF | TGCAGCGTTGAATTAGGCCGCCCTGGGTTCTTC